This paragraph covers one TCR beta chain sequence. V was clipped by 2 bases and J by 2 bases, with 11 bases between them. The CDR3 has 15 residues. TCRdb passed the 5' RACE reads through MiXCR, listing each CDR3 protein once. The sample carries roughly 340,000 distinct CDR3 sequences, 20% to 25% recorded once. The source of the sample is a study of T-cell memory formation after mild COVID-19. For the study at large: Across donors, TCR clusters were largely donor specific.

The receptor was isolated from a man in his late teens or twenties who had mild COVID-19 (a few samples of this study predate the infection). Cell type and time point are not known. The J gene is TRBJ2-3, the V gene TRBV12-3 or TRBV12-4; perhaps TRBD2 as D (7 bases). Input material: PBMCs or a T cell subset sorted from them (not recorded which). CDR3 loop: CASSLLRGATDTQYF. CDR3 nucleotide sequence: TGTGCCAGCAGTTTACTCCGGGGGGCCACAGATACGCAGTATTTT.